This T cell receptor beta chain was identified during a study of blood T cell repertoires in COVID-19. Study context: Acute and convalescent COVID-19 samples came from the United States, Italy and Spain. T cells, B-cell-depleted T cells, or PBMCs supplied cDNA or gDNA.

In the source study's methods: Estimation of nucleated cell counts relied on the amplification of reference gene primers. Assay used: immunoSEQ multiplex PCR; TCRdb lists only in-frame clones, some missing. V, J and clone size were drawn from that table, and D and trimming were deduced from the DNA. The sample includes about 160,000 clones, about 86% of them seen just once. Germline CDR1 reads SGHTS; CDR2 reads YDEGEE. V was pared by 2 bases and J by 7 bases, with 16 bases between. The CDR3 contains 15 residues. J is TRBJ1-3 and V is TRBV5-8; D unresolved. The sample taken for sequencing was peripheral blood. The sequence came from a woman between 65 and 79 years old with acute or convalescent COVID-19. DNA for the CDR3: TGTGCCAGCAGCTTCCATCGTAGCCGTGGGAACACCATATATTTT. It specifies CASSFHRSRGNTIYF.